The present T cell receptor beta chain was sequenced within a study of regulatory T cells in long-lasting Graves disease. As for the study in general: Patients newly diagnosed with Graves' had been on antithyroid drugs for under 3 months.

The CDR3 is made up of 15 amino acids. The germline gives CDR1 SGHDT, CDR2 YYEEEE. The time point was: newly diagnosed GD, antithyroid drugs for less than 3 months. Construction of the TCR library relied on RNA isolated from PBMCs. Graves' disease diagnosis relied on American Thyroid Association guidelines. For TCR beta, libraries came from iRepertoire HTBI primers and Arm-PCR of CDR3 regions. One entry per CDR3 protein results from TCRdb running MiXCR on the multiplex PCR reads. Among some 250,000 distinct CDR3 sequences listed, around 20% were seen once. This clonotype was counted only a few times. Sequence at one end of the junction differs from germline and may be a read error.

Sequences were derived from peripheral blood mononuclear cells (PBMCs), sampled at new diagnosis, from a patient treated with antithyroid drugs. This clonotype originated in a female donor with Graves disease. The chain uses TRBV5-6 and TRBJ2-3; the D gene is possibly TRBD2 (5 bases). In DNA, the CDR3 is TGCGCCAGCAGCTTCACCGGGATCCCCACAGATACGCAGTATTTT. This translates into CASSFTGIPTDTQYF.